A selection of T cell receptor beta chains follows, all from one sample in a study of control samples from healthy donors and cancer patients. Repertoires were generated with immunoSEQ multiplex PCR, while TCRdb's copy carries only in-frame clones and drops some. The sample includes about 110,000 clones, 83% of them seen just once. Sequences were obtained from blood. Receptors originate from a woman aged 45-59 years in good health. CDR3s leave out the opening cysteine and the closing phenylalanine or tryptophan.

V: TRBV5-8; J: TRBJ1-2; CDR3: ASSYAGANYGYT
V: TRBV12-5; J: TRBJ2-7; CDR3: ASGQAGGAYEQY
V: TRBV6-5; J: TRBJ1-1; CDR3: ASSYHPRVGTEAF
V: TRBV7-8; J: TRBJ2-2; CDR3: ASSPLAGADTGELF
V: TRBV3-1/TRBV3-2; J: TRBJ1-1; CDR3: ASSRTNRGYRNTEAF
V: TRBV30; J: TRBJ2-1; CDR3: AFGTGPYNEQF
V: TRBV7-8; J: TRBJ1-5; CDR3: ASSFTGGNQPQH
V: TRBV23-1; J: TRBJ2-4; CDR3: ASSQSSQTVAKNIQY
V: TRBV5-1; J: TRBJ1-4; CDR3: ASRVDGAANEKLF
V: TRBV4-1; J: TRBJ1-4; CDR3: ASSQGETGPNEKLF
V: TRBV5-5; J: TRBJ2-3; CDR3: ASSLAGGSPDTQY
V: TRBV13; J: TRBJ2-7; CDR3: ASSLARQGAIGY
V: TRBV9; J: TRBJ1-3; CDR3: ASSVGGPLSGNTIY
V: TRBV15; J: TRBJ1-3; CDR3: ATSREITGGAGNTIY
V: TRBV7-9; J: TRBJ2-2; CDR3: ASSPREGGHTGELF
V: TRBV19; J: TRBJ2-7; CDR3: ASAARAGPSYEQY
V: TRBV30; J: TRBJ1-2; CDR3: AWRASTGYGYT
V: TRBV19; J: TRBJ1-6; CDR3: ASSISSGAGSPLH
V: TRBV13; J: TRBJ1-3; CDR3: ASSLGLLNLNTIY
V: TRBV10-3; J: TRBJ2-5; CDR3: AISESQGNQETQY
V: TRBV5-1; J: TRBJ1-3; CDR3: ASSFQPRDGGNTIY